The T cell receptor (beta chain) under discussion was sequenced for a study of blood T cell repertoires in COVID-19 (dated by TCRdb to 2018 to 2020). Turning to the overall study: Samples from collaborators originated in the United States, Italy and Spain and spanned both the acute and convalescent phases of COVID-19. The prospective study material was composed of cDNA or gDNA derived from T cells, B-cell-depleted T cells, or PBMCs. Deeply sampled blood TCRbeta repertoires from subjects exposed to, actively infected with, or recovered from COVID-19 were included in the dataset. The repertoires were released in a freely available public database meant as a resource for research on the immune response to SARS-CoV-2. The samples were drawn from the first 160 participants of the ongoing ImmuneRACE study and from 1,254 subjects provided by 6 global collaborators. Sample metadata almost always included a de-identified subject ID, COVID-19 status, age in years and sex. HLA class I and class II types, where available, came from metadata supplied by the sample provider rather than from assay-based typing.

Whole blood was collected in K2EDTA tubes by collaborating institutions according to the institutions' own protocols. Collaborator samples were shipped for TCRbeta analysis as frozen whole blood, isolated PBMCs, or DNA extracted from either sample type. The immunoSEQ Assay, a bias-controlled multiplex PCR, was used to amplify TCRbeta CDR3 regions from genomic DNA. Turning to the authors' computational methods: The number of nucleated cells in each sample was estimated by amplification of reference gene primers within the assay. To quantify the absolute abundance of each unique TCRbeta CDR3 rearrangement, sequence reads were collapsed and filtered. For each sample, productive Simpson clonality was calculated as the square root of Simpson's diversity index across productive rearrangements. This immuneACCESS table, as held by TCRdb, lists in-frame sequences with V and J called but not all clones. Of the missing ones, under half trace to an unresolved V gene in checked studies; the others have no known cause. Clone size and the V and J calls come from that table; the DNA yielded D and trimming. The sample data list about 170,000 clones, and about 80% of these were observed just once. The ten largest clones take up over 20% of the sample.

In this sample, this clone turned up once. Its antigen is currently not known. No qualities accompany the bases; no much larger clone lies one base away. What the study reported, not specific to this receptor: The amount of clinical and demographic metadata varied by source and participant and was provided uncurated.

What was sequenced was peripheral blood. This sequence was found in a woman of 80 years or more with acute or convalescent COVID-19.

The nucleotide sequence is TGCGCCAGCAGCTCCCTACCGACAGGGGGCTCAGATACGCAGTATTTT. Its translation reads: CASSSLPTGGSDTQYF. Rearrangement joined TRBV5-1 to TRBJ2-3; TRBD1 lines up with 10 middle nucleotides. Including the terminal cysteine and phenylalanine, the CDR3 comprises 16 residues. Of all the DNA, just the CDR3 is kept, 48 bases in frame from base 1. Reading the germline V gene gives CDR1 SGHRS and CDR2 YFSETQ. Here V drops 3 bases and J drops 4 bases, and the junction holds 8 bases not matched to any gene.